This T cell receptor beta chain originates from a study of T-cell reconstitution after alpha-beta-depleted transplantation in children. Preparing the TCRbeta library involved the use of unique molecular identifiers. From the PCR reads, TCRdb called clonotypes with MiXCR, one entry per CDR3 protein. The sample consists of 200,000 to 300,000 distinct CDR3 sequences, around 12% of them appearing once. This clonotype has at least ten counts. The CDR3 consists of 16 residues. The germline V and J ends were trimmed by 1 base and 3 bases, with 13 bases remaining between them. CDR1 is SEHNR and CDR2 is FQNEAQ in the germline V gene (reference sequence).

The TCR originated in a human donor who donated a stem cell graft to a child with acute lymphoblastic leukemia. The sample in question was PBMCs from the stem cell graft donor, obtained from the stem cell graft. The chain carries TRBV7-9 and TRBJ2-1; D tentatively fits TRBD1 or TRBD2 (5 bases each). CDR3 coding DNA: TGTGCCAGCAGCTTAGTTGGGACGGCCGGCTACAATGAGCAGTTCTTC. Encoded protein: CASSLVGTAGYNEQFF.